The source of this T cell receptor beta chain is a study of cytomegalovirus exposure and HLA in healthy donors. CDR1 is MGHDK and CDR2 is SYGVNS in the germline V gene. The ends lost 3 bases at V and 4 bases at J; junction bases unmatched: 8. This CDR3 spans 16 amino acids. Primers: 60 Vbeta forward and 13 Jbeta reverse. Sequenced by immunoSEQ multiplex PCR; TCRdb stores in-frame clones only, minus some. The table lists about 180,000 clones, 80% of them singletons. This rearrangement joins TRBV25-1 to TRBJ2-2; 7 bases map to TRBD1. Sequencing was done on a sample of PBMCs. This clonotype was sampled from a girl between 5 and 17 years old in good health and CMV-seropositive. CDR3 coding DNA: TGTGCCAGCAGTGACATCGACAGGGTGTCCACCGGGGAGCTGTTTTTT. Its protein product is CASSDIDRVSTGELFF. Variable domain in full (rest from reference TRBV25-1 and TRBJ2-2): EADIYQTPRYLVIGTGKKITLECSQTMGHDKMYWYQQDPGMELHLIHYSYGVNSTEKGDLSSESTVSRIRTEHFPLTLESARPSHTSQYLCASSDIDRVSTGELFFGEGSRLTVL.